The sequence of this TCR beta chain was determined in a study of T cell clones after liver transplantation. At the level of the study: In this trial, immunosuppression withdrawal was attempted within 2 years of liver transplant. Tolerance: complete withdrawal held at least one year, liver enzymes staying within twice normal. Findings and limits, study-wide: The donor-reactive repertoire was only partly measurable in a couple of subjects, lacking donor cells.

Libraries were prepared by immunoSEQ multiplex PCR; TCRdb keeps only in-frame clonotypes and omits some of them. The sample includes over 70,000 clones, roughly 80% of them seen just once. Germline CDR1 reads SGHRS; CDR2 reads YFSETQ. Trimming removed 10 bases from V and 2 bases from J, with 19 bases in between. The CDR3 has 15 residues. Comments on this clone: Antigen specificity is unknown.

The sample was CD4+ T cells from blood, taken 12 months after liver transplant. The chain joins TRBV5-1 to TRBJ1-3; tentatively, D is TRBD1 (6 bases). The receptor was isolated from a human patient who received a liver transplant. Some T cells may be graft donor cells. CDR3 sequence: CASQEGGNPGNTIYF. In DNA form, the CDR3 reads TGCGCCTCACAGGAGGGGGGTAACCCTGGAAACACCATATATTTT.